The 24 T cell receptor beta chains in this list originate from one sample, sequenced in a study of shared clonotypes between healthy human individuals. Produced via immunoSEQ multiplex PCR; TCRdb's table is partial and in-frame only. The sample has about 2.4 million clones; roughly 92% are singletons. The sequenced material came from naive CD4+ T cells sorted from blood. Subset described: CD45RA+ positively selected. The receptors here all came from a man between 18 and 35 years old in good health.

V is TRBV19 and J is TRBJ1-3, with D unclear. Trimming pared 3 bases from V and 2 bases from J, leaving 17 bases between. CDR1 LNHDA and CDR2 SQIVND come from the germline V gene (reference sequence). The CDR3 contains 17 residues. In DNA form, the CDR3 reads TGTGCCAGTAGTATCGCGTCCACCTCAAGGGCTGGAAACACCATATATTTT. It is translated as CASSIASTSRAGNTIYF.

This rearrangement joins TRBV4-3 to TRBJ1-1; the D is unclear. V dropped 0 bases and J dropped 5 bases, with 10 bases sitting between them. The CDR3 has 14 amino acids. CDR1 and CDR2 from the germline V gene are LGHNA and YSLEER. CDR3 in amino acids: CASSQDRLSTEAFF. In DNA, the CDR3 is TGCGCCAGCAGCCAAGATCGGCTATCGACTGAAGCTTTCTTT.

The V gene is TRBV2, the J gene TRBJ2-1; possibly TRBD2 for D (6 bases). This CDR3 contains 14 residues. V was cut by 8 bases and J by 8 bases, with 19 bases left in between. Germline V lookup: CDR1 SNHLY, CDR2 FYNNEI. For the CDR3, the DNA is TGTGCCAGCCGCGGGACGTTTTTGGGGGATGAGCAGTTCTTC. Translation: CASRGTFLGDEQFF.

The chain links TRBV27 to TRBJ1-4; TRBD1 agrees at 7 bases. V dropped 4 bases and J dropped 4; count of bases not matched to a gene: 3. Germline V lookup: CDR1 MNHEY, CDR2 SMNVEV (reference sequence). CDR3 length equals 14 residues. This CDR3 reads CASSSGQVNEKLFF. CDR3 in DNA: TGTGCCAGCAGTTCAGGACAGGTTAATGAAAAACTGTTTTTT.

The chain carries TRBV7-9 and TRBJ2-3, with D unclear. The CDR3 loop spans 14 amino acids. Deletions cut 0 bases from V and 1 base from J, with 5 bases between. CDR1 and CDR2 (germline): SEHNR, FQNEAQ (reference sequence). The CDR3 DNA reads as TGTGCCAGCAGCTTAGCTAAAGGCACAGATACGCAGTATTTT. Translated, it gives CASSLAKGTDTQYF.

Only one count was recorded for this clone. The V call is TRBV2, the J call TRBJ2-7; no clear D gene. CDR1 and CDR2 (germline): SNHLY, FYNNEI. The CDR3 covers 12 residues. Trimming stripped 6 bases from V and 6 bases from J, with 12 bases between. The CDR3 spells CASSPSGREQYF. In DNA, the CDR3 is TGTGCCAGCAGCCCTAGTGGACGCGAGCAGTACTTC.

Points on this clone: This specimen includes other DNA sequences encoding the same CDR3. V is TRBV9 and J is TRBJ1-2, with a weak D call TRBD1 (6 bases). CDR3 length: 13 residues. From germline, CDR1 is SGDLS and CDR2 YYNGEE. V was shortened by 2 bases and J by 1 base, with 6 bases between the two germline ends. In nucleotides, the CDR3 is TGTGCCAGCAGCGTGGACAGTAACTATGGCTACACCTTC. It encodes CASSVDSNYGYTF.

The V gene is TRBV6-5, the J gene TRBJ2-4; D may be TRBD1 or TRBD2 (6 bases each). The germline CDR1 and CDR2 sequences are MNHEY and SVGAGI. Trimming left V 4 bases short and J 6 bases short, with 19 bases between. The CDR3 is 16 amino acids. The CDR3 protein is CASSWTDPMGGNIQYF. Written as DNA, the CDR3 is TGTGCCAGCAGTTGGACAGACCCCATGGGGGGAAACATTCAGTACTTC.

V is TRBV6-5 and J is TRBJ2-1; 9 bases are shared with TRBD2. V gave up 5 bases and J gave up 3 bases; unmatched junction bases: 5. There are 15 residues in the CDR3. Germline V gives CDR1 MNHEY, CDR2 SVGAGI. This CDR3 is CASSPPSGNYNEQFF. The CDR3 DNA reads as TGTGCCAGCAGTCCCCCTAGCGGGAACTACAATGAGCAGTTCTTC.

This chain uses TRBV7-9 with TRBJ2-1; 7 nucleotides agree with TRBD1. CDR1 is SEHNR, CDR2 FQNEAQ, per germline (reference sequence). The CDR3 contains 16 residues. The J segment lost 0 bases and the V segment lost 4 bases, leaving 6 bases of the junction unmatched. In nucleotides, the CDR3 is TGTGCCAGCAGCTCACAGGGGCGGTTCTCCTACAATGAGCAGTTCTTC. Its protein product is CASSSQGRFSYNEQFF.

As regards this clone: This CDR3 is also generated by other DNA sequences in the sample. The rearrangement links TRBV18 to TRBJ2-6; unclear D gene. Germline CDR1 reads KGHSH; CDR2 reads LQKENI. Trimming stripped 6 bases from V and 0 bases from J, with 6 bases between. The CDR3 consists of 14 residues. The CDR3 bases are TGTGCCAGCTCCCCAGTCTCTGGGGCCAACGTCCTGACTTTC. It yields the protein CASSPVSGANVLTF.

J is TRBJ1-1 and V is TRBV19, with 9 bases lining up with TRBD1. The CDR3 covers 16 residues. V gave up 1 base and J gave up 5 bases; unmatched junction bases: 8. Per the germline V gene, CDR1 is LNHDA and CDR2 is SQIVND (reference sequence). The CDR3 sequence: CASSIGDRGIWTEAFF. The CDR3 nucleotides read TGTGCCAGTAGTATAGGCGACAGGGGGATATGGACTGAAGCTTTCTTT.

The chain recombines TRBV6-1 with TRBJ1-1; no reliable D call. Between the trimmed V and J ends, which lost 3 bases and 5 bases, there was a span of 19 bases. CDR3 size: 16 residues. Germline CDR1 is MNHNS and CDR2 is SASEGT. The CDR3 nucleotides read TGTGCCAGCAGTGAGGGTTGGGGTGTCGTCGGAACTGAAGCTTTCTTT. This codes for CASSEGWGVVGTEAFF.

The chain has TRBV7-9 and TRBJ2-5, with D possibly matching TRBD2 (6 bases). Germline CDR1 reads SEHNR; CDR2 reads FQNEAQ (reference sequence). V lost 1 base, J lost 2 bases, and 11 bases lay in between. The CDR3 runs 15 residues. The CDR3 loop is CASSLVSGPQETQYF. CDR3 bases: TGTGCCAGCAGCTTAGTGAGCGGGCCTCAAGAGACCCAGTACTTC. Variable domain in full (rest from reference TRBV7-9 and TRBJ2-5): DTGVSQNPRHKITKRGQNVTFRCDPISEHNRLYWYRQTLGQGPEFLTYFQNEAQLEKSRLLSDRFSAERPKGSFSTLEIQRTEQGDSAMYLCASSLVSGPQETQYFGPGTRLLVL.

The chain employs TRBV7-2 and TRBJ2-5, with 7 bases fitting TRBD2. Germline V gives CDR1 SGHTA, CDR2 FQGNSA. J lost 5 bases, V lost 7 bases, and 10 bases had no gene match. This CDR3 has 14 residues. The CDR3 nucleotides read TGTGCCAGCACGCCATGGTCTAGCGGTGAGACCCAGTACTTC. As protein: CASTPWSSGETQYF.

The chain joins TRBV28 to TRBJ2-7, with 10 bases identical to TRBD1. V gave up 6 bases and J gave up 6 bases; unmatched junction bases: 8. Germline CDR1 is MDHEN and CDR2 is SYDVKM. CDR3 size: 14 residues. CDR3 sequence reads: CASSTGQGYREQYF. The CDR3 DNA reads TGTGCCAGCAGCACGGGACAGGGGTATCGCGAGCAGTACTTC.

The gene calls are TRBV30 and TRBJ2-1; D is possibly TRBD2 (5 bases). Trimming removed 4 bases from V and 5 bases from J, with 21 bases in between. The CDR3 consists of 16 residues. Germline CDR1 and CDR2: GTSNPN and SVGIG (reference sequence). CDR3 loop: CAWTLGVVSWDNEQFF. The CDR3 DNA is TGTGCCTGGACACTCGGGGTAGTCTCATGGGACAATGAGCAGTTCTTC.

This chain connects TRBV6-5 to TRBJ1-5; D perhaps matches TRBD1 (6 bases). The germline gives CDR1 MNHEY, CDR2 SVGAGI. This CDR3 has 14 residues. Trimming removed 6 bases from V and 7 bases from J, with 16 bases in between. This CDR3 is CASRTGGREQPQHF. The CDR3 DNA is TGTGCCAGCAGGACAGGAGGCAGGGAGCAGCCCCAGCATTTT.

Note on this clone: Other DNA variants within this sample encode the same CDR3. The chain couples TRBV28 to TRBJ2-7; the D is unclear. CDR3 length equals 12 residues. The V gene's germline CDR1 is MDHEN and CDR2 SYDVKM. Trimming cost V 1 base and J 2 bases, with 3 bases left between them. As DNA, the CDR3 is TGTGCCAGCAGTTTATCGACCTACGAGCAGTACTTC. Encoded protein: CASSLSTYEQYF. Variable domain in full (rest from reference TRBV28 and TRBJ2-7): DVKVTQSSRYLVKRTGEKVFLECVQDMDHENMFWYRQDPGLGLRLIYFSYDVKMKEKGDIPEGYSVSREKKERFSLILESASTNQTSMYLCASSLSTYEQYFGPGTRLTVT.

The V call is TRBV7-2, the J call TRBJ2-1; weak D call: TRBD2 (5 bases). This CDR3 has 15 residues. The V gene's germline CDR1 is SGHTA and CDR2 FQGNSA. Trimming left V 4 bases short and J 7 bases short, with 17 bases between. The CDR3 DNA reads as TGTGCCAGCAGCTCCATGAGGGCTCCCTTGAATGAGCAGTTCTTC. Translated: CASSSMRAPLNEQFF.

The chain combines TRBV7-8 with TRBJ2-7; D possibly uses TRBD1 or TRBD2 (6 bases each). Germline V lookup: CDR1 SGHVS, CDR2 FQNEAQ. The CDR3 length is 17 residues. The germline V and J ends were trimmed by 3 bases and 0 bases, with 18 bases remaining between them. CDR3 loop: CASSFHTGGGHSYEQYF. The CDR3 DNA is TGTGCCAGCAGCTTCCACACCGGGGGCGGCCACTCCTACGAGCAGTACTTC.

In nucleotides, the CDR3 is TGTGCCAGCAGCTTGGCAGCAGCCTTACGGGTGAATGAGCAGTTCTTC. Its protein is CASSLAAALRVNEQFF. The chain is built from TRBV5-6 and TRBJ2-1, with D unclear. CDR3 length: 16 amino acids. Germline V gene data show CDR1 as SGHDT and CDR2 as YYEEEE. Deletions cut 0 bases from V and 7 bases from J, with 17 bases between.

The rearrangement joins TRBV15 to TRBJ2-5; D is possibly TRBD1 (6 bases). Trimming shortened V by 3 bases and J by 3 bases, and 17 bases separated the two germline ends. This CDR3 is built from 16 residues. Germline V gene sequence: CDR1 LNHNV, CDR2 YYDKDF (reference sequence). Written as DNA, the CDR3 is TGTGCCACCAGCAGCCGTAGCACAGGGCAGAAAGAGACCCAGTACTTC. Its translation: CATSSRSTGQKETQYF.

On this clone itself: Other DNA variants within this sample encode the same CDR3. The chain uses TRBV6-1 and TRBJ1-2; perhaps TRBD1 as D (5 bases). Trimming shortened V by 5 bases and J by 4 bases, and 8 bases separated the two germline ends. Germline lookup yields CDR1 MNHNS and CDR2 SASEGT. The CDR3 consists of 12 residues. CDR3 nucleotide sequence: TGTGCCAGCAGTCGTGACAGCTATGGCTACACCTTC. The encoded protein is CASSRDSYGYTF.